These 21 T cell receptor beta chains originate from one sample sequenced in a study of T cell repertoires and Cas9 in healthy adults. Produced via immunoSEQ multiplex PCR; TCRdb's table is partial and in-frame only. The sample records more than 20,000 clones, approximately 90% being singletons. Input material: CD4+ effector T cells (CD127+, CD25-, CD137-, CD154-) from PBMCs; culture status not recorded. The receptors shown here come from a human donor in good health.

The J gene is TRBJ1-5, the V gene TRBV7-2; a weak D match, TRBD1 (5 bases). The germline V gene encodes CDR1 SGHTA and CDR2 FQGNSA. The CDR3 sequence is 15 residues long. V gave up 5 bases and J gave up 6 bases, with 17 bases separating them. CDR3 sequence: CASSPRGTAGQPQHF. For the CDR3, the DNA is TGTGCCAGCAGCCCTCGCGGGACGGCGGGTCAGCCCCAGCATTTT. Supplemented by reference TRBV7-2 and TRBJ1-5, the full variable domain reads GAGVSQSPSNKVTEKGKDVELRCDPISGHTALYWYRQSLGQGLEFLIYFQGNSAPDKSGLPSDRFSAERTGGSVSTLTIQRTQQEDSAVYLCASSPRGTAGQPQHFGDGTRLSIL.

The chain recombines TRBV6-5 with TRBJ1-5; 8 nucleotides align to TRBD1. Looked up from germline, CDR1 is MNHEY and CDR2 is SVGAGI. This CDR3 spans 15 amino acids. V trimming: 6 bases; J trimming: 1 base; junction bases outside the gene matches: 5. This chain's CDR3 is CASRQDRVSNQPQHF. In nucleotides, the CDR3 is TGTGCCAGCAGACAGGACAGGGTAAGCAATCAGCCCCAGCATTTT.

The chain recombines TRBV5-1 with TRBJ1-3; D is unresolved. The CDR3 contains 14 residues. V dropped 0 bases and J dropped 4 bases, with 8 bases sitting between them. Germline V gives CDR1 SGHRS, CDR2 YFSETQ. The CDR3 here is CASSLGQRGNTIYF. The DNA of the CDR3 is TGCGCCAGCAGCTTGGGGCAGCGCGGAAACACCATATATTTT.

The chain carries TRBV4-3 and TRBJ2-2; 8 bases map to TRBD1. The CDR3 is 14 amino acids. The germline V gene has CDR1 LGHNA and CDR2 YSLEER. The V gene end was trimmed by 4 bases and the J gene end by 7 bases; junction bases not matched to a gene: 5. CDR3 residues: CASSPRDRNGELFF. The CDR3 nucleotides read TGCGCCAGCAGCCCGCGGGACAGGAACGGGGAGCTGTTTTTT.

The rearrangement links TRBV15 to TRBJ2-5; D is unresolved. Trimming pared 0 bases from V and 1 base from J, leaving 3 bases between. Germline values: CDR1 LNHNV, CDR2 YYDKDF (reference sequence). CDR3 length: 13 residues. CDR3 nucleotide sequence: TGTGCCACCAGCAGAGATCCCCAAGAGACCCAGTACTTC. Protein sequence: CATSRDPQETQYF.

The chain employs TRBV7-2 and TRBJ2-5; D tentatively fits TRBD1 or TRBD2 (6 bases each). Per the germline V gene, CDR1 is SGHTA and CDR2 is FQGNSA. The CDR3 extends over 15 amino acids. Trimming removed 6 bases at V and 1 base at J, with 15 bases between. DNA for the CDR3: TGTGCCAGCAGTAGGCGGAGGGGGGTCCAAGAGACCCAGTACTTC. This sequence encodes CASSRRRGVQETQYF.

The genes are TRBV4-3 and TRBJ1-2; 8 bases fit TRBD1. The CDR3 contains 18 residues. V shed 0 bases, J shed 3 bases, and the junction held 12 bases outside the gene matches. Germline V gene data show CDR1 as LGHNA and CDR2 as YSLEER. CDR3 sequence: CASSQDQAGGAFYYGYTF. The CDR3 DNA sequence: TGCGCCAGCAGCCAAGATCAGGCAGGGGGCGCGTTTTACTATGGCTACACCTTC.

CDR3 in DNA: TGCGCCAGCAGCGAGGCGGTAAGCTCTGGGGCCAACGTCCTGACTTTC. This gives the protein CASSEAVSSGANVLTF. J is TRBJ2-6 and V is TRBV5-1, with unresolved D. Germline V gene lookup returns CDR1 SGHRS and CDR2 YFSETQ. Deletions cut 4 bases from V and 0 bases from J, with 11 bases between. The CDR3 consists of 16 residues.

This chain joins TRBV19 and TRBJ2-4, with 8 bases that match TRBD1. CDR3 size: 14 residues. Germline V gene sequence: CDR1 LNHDA, CDR2 SQIVND (reference sequence). After removal of 6 bases from V and 7 bases from J, the junction contained 8 bases not matched to a gene. The CDR3 loop is CASRSAGGRNIQYF. For the CDR3, the DNA is TGTGCCAGTAGATCCGCAGGGGGCAGGAACATTCAGTACTTC.

The rearrangement links TRBV4-3 to TRBJ1-2; no reliable D call. The CDR3 totals 14 residues. CDR1 is LGHNA, CDR2 YSLEER, per germline. V was clipped by 1 base and J by 8 bases, with 14 bases between them. The CDR3 region is CASSQASGAGGYTF. For the CDR3, the DNA is TGCGCCAGCAGCCAAGCATCCGGCGCTGGGGGCTACACCTTC.

In DNA, the CDR3 is TGTGCCAGTGGGGGCACAGATACGCAGTATTTT. This encodes CASGGTDTQYF. The genes are TRBV10-3 and TRBJ2-3; D is unclear. CDR1 and CDR2 from the germline V gene are ENHRY and SYGVKD. The CDR3 runs 11 residues. Trimming pared 10 bases from V and 1 base from J, leaving 6 bases between.

V usage is TRBV27 and J usage is TRBJ2-5, with TRBD2 matching 12 bases. With 4 bases clipped from V and 1 base from J, the junction kept 4 bases outside the gene matches. Germline lookup yields CDR1 MNHEY and CDR2 SMNVEV (reference sequence). The CDR3 contains 16 residues. This CDR3 reads CASSSGLAGTQETQYF. CDR3 bases: TGTGCCAGCAGTTCAGGACTAGCGGGGACCCAAGAGACCCAGTACTTC.

The chain couples TRBV11-2 to TRBJ2-7; 9 bases align to TRBD1. CDR3 length: 15 amino acids. CDR1 is SGHAT, CDR2 FQNNGV, per germline. The J segment lost 1 base and the V segment lost 1 base, leaving 2 bases of the junction unmatched. This CDR3 reads CASSLADRGSYEQYF. DNA of the CDR3: TGTGCCAGCAGCTTAGCCGACAGGGGGTCCTACGAGCAGTACTTC.

The rearrangement links TRBV7-2 to TRBJ1-4, with no clear D. Per germline, CDR1 SGHTA and CDR2 FQGNSA. V lost 0 bases and J 2 bases, leaving 4 bases between the germline ends. This CDR3 is built from 14 residues. CDR3 in amino acids: CASSLAGTNEKLFF. CDR3 DNA: TGTGCCAGCAGCTTAGCGGGGACTAATGAAAAACTGTTTTTT. Together with reference TRBV7-2 and TRBJ1-4, the CDR3 gives the full variable domain: GAGVSQSPSNKVTEKGKDVELRCDPISGHTALYWYRQSLGQGLEFLIYFQGNSAPDKSGLPSDRFSAERTGGSVSTLTIQRTQQEDSAVYLCASSLAGTNEKLFFGSGTQLSVL.

The V and J genes are TRBV11-3 and TRBJ1-1, with a tentative D call TRBD1 (6 bases). Germline V gene sequence: CDR1 SGHNT, CDR2 YENEEA. The CDR3 contains 13 residues. The V gene lost 5 bases and the J gene lost 3 bases, with 10 bases spanning the gap. CDR3 in amino acids: CASSNDRHTEAFF. CDR3 nucleotide sequence: TGTGCCAGCAGCAACGACAGGCACACTGAAGCTTTCTTT. The full variable domain, rest sourced from reference TRBV11-3 and TRBJ1-1, is EAGVVQSPRYKIIEKKQPVAFWCNPISGHNTLYWYLQNLGQGPELLIRYENEEAVDDSQLPKDRFSAERLKGVDSTLKIQPAELGDSAVYLCASSNDRHTEAFFGQGTRLTVV.

The gene calls are TRBV7-2 and TRBJ1-6; D is possibly TRBD1 (5 bases). The CDR3 length is 14 residues. Trimming took off 5 bases at V and 7 bases at J, with 12 bases between the two ends. Germline V CDR1 and CDR2: SGHTA, FQGNSA. CDR3 sequence (DNA): TGTGCCAGCAGCCCGGGACCGGTGAATTCACCCCTCCACTTT. It yields the protein CASSPGPVNSPLHF.

The chain combines TRBV9 with TRBJ1-6; 9 bases match TRBD1. Germline CDR1 and CDR2: SGDLS and YYNGEE. J lost 6 bases, V lost 6 bases, and 10 bases had no gene match. CDR3 size: 16 residues. The CDR3 spells CASKRGDRDINSPLHF. CDR3 DNA sequence: TGTGCCAGCAAGAGAGGGGACAGGGACATTAATTCACCCCTCCACTTT.

This clone was seen only once. The chain couples TRBV4-3 to TRBJ2-2; no reliable D call. The V and J ends lost 6 bases and 1 base respectively, with 9 bases between them. Germline CDR1 and CDR2: LGHNA and YSLEER. This CDR3 region has 14 residues. CDR3 residues: CASRPTLNTGELFF. Written as DNA, the CDR3 is TGCGCCAGCAGGCCGACTTTGAACACCGGGGAGCTGTTTTTT.

Here the CDR3 reads CASSVVGQGTHTQYF. In DNA, the CDR3 is TGTGCCAGCAGCGTAGTGGGACAGGGGACGCATACGCAGTATTTT. The chain combines TRBV9 with TRBJ2-3; 10 bases line up with TRBD1. The CDR3 spans 15 residues. Germline assignment: CDR1 SGDLS and CDR2 YYNGEE. The V segment lost 0 bases and the J segment 7 bases; nucleotides outside the gene matches: 5.

This chain uses TRBV21-1 with TRBJ2-7; the DNA was not used to check the table's D call, TRBD2. TRBV21-1 is designated a pseudogene. CDR3 length equals 16 residues. The CDR3 here is CASSNTKLDGTSEQYV. The CDR3 region has the DNA TGTGCCAGCAGCAATACTAAACTAGACGGGACTTCCGAGCAGTACGTC.

CDR3 sequence reads: CASSQGTFTSTDTQYF. The DNA for the CDR3 is TGTGCCAGCAGCCAGGGGACCTTTACTAGCACAGATACGCAGTATTTT. This chain uses TRBV7-9 with TRBJ2-3, with D perhaps TRBD1 (6 bases). The CDR3 extends over 16 amino acids. Germline values: CDR1 SEHNR, CDR2 FQNEAQ (reference sequence). V shed 5 bases and J shed 0 bases, with 15 bases lying between them.